The 7 T cell receptor beta chains in this list originate from one sample, sequenced in a study of shared clonotypes between healthy human individuals. Data came from immunoSEQ multiplex PCR; TCRdb stores just in-frame clones and leaves some out. This sample has about 2.2 million clones, with roughly 93% found just once. CD45RO negativity and positive selection for CCR7 defined naive CD8 cells, a population that excluded terminally differentiated effector memory CD45RA+ cells. Sequencing used naive CD8+ T cells from PBMCs. The receptor source for this set is a man aged 18 to 29 in good health. Some clones in this sample may be carry-over from other donors' samples.

The chain combines TRBV7-9 with TRBJ1-3; D is uncertain. The CDR3 loop spans 16 amino acids. Germline values: CDR1 SEHNR, CDR2 FQNEAQ (reference sequence). V lost 5 bases to trimming and J lost 4 bases, with 18 bases between them. Written as DNA, the CDR3 is TGTGCCAGCAGCCCAGCACACCAGAATTCAGGAAACACCATATATTTT. Protein sequence: CASSPAHQNSGNTIYF.

J is TRBJ1-2 and V is TRBV10-3; D is uncertain. Germline V gene data show CDR1 as ENHRY and CDR2 as SYGVKD. Trimming cost V 6 bases and J 4 bases, with 24 bases left between them. The CDR3 is 17 residues long. The CDR3 nucleotides read TGTGCCATCAGCGAGGGAGGGAGCCATACTCTTTTCTATGGCTACACCTTC. It translates to CAISEGGSHTLFYGYTF.

The rearrangement joins TRBV6-1 to TRBJ1-2; 10 positions agree with TRBD1. Germline trimming cut 0 bases from V and 8 bases from J; bases unmatched to any gene: 9. Germline CDR1 is MNHNS and CDR2 is SASEGT. The CDR3 covers 16 residues. The CDR3 loop is CASSEALEGQGNGYTF. The CDR3 nucleotides are TGTGCCAGCAGTGAAGCGCTCGAGGGACAGGGGAACGGCTACACCTTC.

In its sample, this clone was seen once. The V gene is TRBV27, the J gene TRBJ2-7, with 12 bases matching TRBD2. Germline V CDR1 and CDR2: MNHEY, SMNVEV (reference sequence). This CDR3 spans 15 amino acids. The J segment lost 5 bases and the V segment lost 3 bases, leaving 5 bases of the junction unmatched. CDR3 sequence: CASSFGLAGWDEQYF. The CDR3 DNA reads as TGTGCCAGCAGTTTCGGACTAGCGGGATGGGACGAGCAGTACTTC.

V and J are TRBV28 and TRBJ2-2; 8 positions agree with TRBD1. V shed 5 bases and J 7 bases; nucleotides not matched to a gene: 15. The CDR3 consists of 17 residues. CDR1 is MDHEN, CDR2 SYDVKM, per germline. Here the CDR3 reads CASSQGQGLGLHGELFF. In DNA form, the CDR3 reads TGTGCCAGCAGTCAAGGACAGGGTTTGGGATTGCACGGGGAGCTGTTTTTT.

The J gene is TRBJ2-2, the V gene TRBV7-9; the D is unclear. V was cut by 6 bases and J by 1 base, with 9 bases left in between. CDR1 SEHNR and CDR2 FQNEAQ come from the germline V gene (reference sequence). The CDR3 loop spans 14 amino acids. The chain's CDR3 is CASSMAQNTGELFF. CDR3 DNA: TGTGCCAGCAGTATGGCACAGAACACCGGGGAGCTGTTTTTT.

The chain recombines TRBV5-6 with TRBJ1-1; D not resolved. The CDR3 is 15 amino acids. From germline, CDR1 is SGHDT and CDR2 YYEEEE. The V end was cut by 4 bases, the J end by 0 bases, with 13 bases between. The CDR3 region is CASSPTGGLNTEAFF. CDR3 nucleotide sequence: TGTGCCAGCAGCCCCACGGGAGGTTTGAACACTGAAGCTTTCTTT.